Shown below are 10 T cell receptor beta chains from a single sample sequenced in a study of blood T cell repertoires in COVID-19. The table came from immunoSEQ multiplex PCR; TCRdb's copy has only in-frame clones and leaves some out. This sample has 300,000 to 450,000 clones, with approximately 88% found just once. The sequencing input was peripheral blood. These receptors were taken from a woman in her thirties with COVID-19, enrolled during active disease.

The chain couples TRBV11-2 to TRBJ2-7, with 7 bases that match TRBD1. Germline V gene lookup returns CDR1 SGHAT and CDR2 FQNNGV. V trimming: 1 base; J trimming: 4 bases; junction bases outside the gene matches: 10. CDR3 length: 16 residues. CDR3 coding DNA: TGTGCCAGCAGCTTAGGACAGGGCAGGGGTAAATACGAGCAGTACTTC. This codes for CASSLGQGRGKYEQYF.

This chain connects TRBV4-1 to TRBJ1-2; a possible D gene is TRBD1 (6 bases). Per the germline V gene, CDR1 is MGHRA and CDR2 is YSYEKL. CDR3 length: 14 amino acids. Trimming took off 2 bases at V and 2 bases at J, with 9 bases between the two ends. The chain's CDR3 is CASSQITGNYGYTF. For the CDR3, the DNA is TGCGCCAGCAGCCAAATAACAGGGAACTATGGCTACACCTTC.

The genes are TRBV11-3 and TRBJ2-3; D remains unclear. The CDR3 totals 13 residues. The germline gives CDR1 SGHNT, CDR2 YENEEA. Trimming took 6 bases from V and 0 from J, leaving 7 bases between them. The CDR3, as DNA: TGTGCCAGCAGTCTACGCAGCACAGATACGCAGTATTTT. Encoded protein: CASSLRSTDTQYF.

This chain uses TRBV7-2 with TRBJ2-2; D remains unclear. This CDR3 comprises 15 residues. In germline, CDR1 is SGHTA, CDR2 FQGNSA. V lost 11 bases, J lost 0 bases, and 16 bases lay in between. The CDR3 loop reads CASTPSLANTGELFF. CDR3 in DNA: TGTGCCTCCACCCCATCACTGGCGAACACCGGGGAGCTGTTTTTT.

V and J are TRBV11-3 and TRBJ1-1; D remains unclear. Trimming removed 1 base at V and 7 bases at J, with 7 bases between. The CDR3 contains 12 residues. From germline, CDR1 is SGHNT and CDR2 YENEEA. The CDR3 protein is CASSLAIYEAFF. The CDR3 DNA sequence: TGTGCCAGCAGCTTAGCTATATATGAAGCTTTCTTT.

This clone was seen a few times. The genes are TRBV5-4 and TRBJ2-7, with D unclear. CDR1 and CDR2 from the germline V gene are SGHNT and YYREEE (reference sequence). The CDR3 totals 11 residues. V was clipped by 4 bases and J by 12 bases, with 14 bases between them. The DNA for the CDR3 is TGTGCCAGCAGCCCGCTCCAAGAGAGGTACGTC. This sequence encodes CASSPLQERYV.

J is TRBJ2-6 and V is TRBV10-3, with D perhaps matching TRBD1 (6 bases). The germline gives CDR1 ENHRY, CDR2 SYGVKD. The CDR3 length is 18 residues. V lost 2 bases, J lost 0 bases, and 14 bases lay in between. CDR3: CAISERSGEHSGANVLTF. CDR3 nucleotides: TGTGCCATCAGTGAGCGGTCAGGGGAGCACTCTGGGGCCAACGTCCTGACTTTC.

This chain joins TRBV29-1 and TRBJ1-4, with TRBD1 matching over 9 bases. This CDR3 has 16 amino acids. Per germline, CDR1 SQVTM and CDR2 ANQGSEA. V shed 4 bases, J shed 0 bases, and the junction held 6 bases outside the gene matches. The chain's CDR3 is CSVGDREFATNEKLFF. Written as DNA, the CDR3 is TGCAGCGTTGGGGACAGGGAATTTGCAACTAATGAAAAACTGTTTTTT.

About this clone itself: The junction and the germline gene differ at one end; a read error may be behind it. V and J are TRBV7-9 and TRBJ2-2, with 12 positions matching TRBD1. Germline CDR1 and CDR2: SEHNR and FQNEAQ (reference sequence). There are 19 residues in the CDR3. CDR3 sequence reads: CASSPNPGTGGANTGELFF. Here the CDR3 DNA reads TGTGCCAGCAGTCCGAACCCCGGGACAGGGGGCGCGAATACCGGGGAGCTGTTTTTT.

The chain recombines TRBV9 with TRBJ2-3, with 8 nucleotides matching TRBD2. V was clipped by 0 bases and J by 3 bases; unmatched bases: 3. Germline-derived CDR1 and CDR2 are SGDLS and YYNGEE. The CDR3 is 15 residues long. The DNA for the CDR3 is TGTGCCAGCAGCGTAGCGGGGGGGGTTACAGATACGCAGTATTTT. Translated, it gives CASSVAGGVTDTQYF. The whole variable domain, remainder taken from reference TRBV9 and TRBJ2-3, is DSGVTQTPKHLITATGQRVTLRCSPRSGDLSVYWYQQSLDQGLQFLIQYYNGEERAKGNILERFSAQQFPDLHSELNLSSLELGDSALYFCASSVAGGVTDTQYFGPGTRLTVL.